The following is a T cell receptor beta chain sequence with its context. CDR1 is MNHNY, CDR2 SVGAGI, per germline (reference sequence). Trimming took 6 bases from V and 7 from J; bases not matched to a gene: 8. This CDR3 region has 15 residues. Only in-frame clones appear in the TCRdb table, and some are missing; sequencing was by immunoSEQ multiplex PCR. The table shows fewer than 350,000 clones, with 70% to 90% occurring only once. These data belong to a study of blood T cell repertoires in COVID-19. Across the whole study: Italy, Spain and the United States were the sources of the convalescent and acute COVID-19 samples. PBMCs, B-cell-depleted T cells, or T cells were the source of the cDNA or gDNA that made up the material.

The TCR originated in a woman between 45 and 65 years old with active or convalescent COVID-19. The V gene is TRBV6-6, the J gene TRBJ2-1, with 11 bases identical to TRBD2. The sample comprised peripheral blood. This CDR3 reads CASRIAGGPGNEQFF. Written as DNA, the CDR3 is TGTGCCAGCAGAATAGCGGGAGGGCCGGGGAATGAGCAGTTCTTC.